This T cell receptor beta chain was identified during a study of T-cell memory formation after mild COVID-19. The overall study: TCR clusters showed largely donor specificity.

Findings and limits, study-wide: From day 15 to 85, contracting clones were balanced between CD4 and CD8, whereas later expanders leaned toward CD4+.

Of note for this clonotype: What it binds is unknown.

V lost 5 bases, J lost 1 base, and 6 bases stayed unmatched. Germline values: CDR1 SGHRS, CDR2 YFSETQ. CDR3 size: 15 residues. TCRdb independently ran MiXCR on the 5' RACE reads; one entry per CDR3 protein. This table has approximately 150,000 distinct CDR3 sequences, roughly 21% appearing once. Sequencing was carried out using PBMCs or a T cell subset sorted from them (not recorded which). This TCR was recovered from an adult woman who had mild COVID-19 (a few samples of this study predate the infection). Cell type and time point are not known. The rearrangement joins TRBV5-1 to TRBJ1-1, with 9 nucleotides matching TRBD1. CDR3 loop: CASRLLGQGNTEAFF. The CDR3, as DNA: TGCGCCAGCAGACTCCTGGGACAGGGGAACACTGAAGCTTTCTTT. The whole variable domain, remainder taken from reference TRBV5-1 and TRBJ1-1, is KAGVTQTPRYLIKTRGQQVTLSCSPISGHRSVSWYQQTPGQGLQFLFEYFSETQRNKGNFPGRFSGRQFSNSRSEMNVSTLELGDSALYLCASRLLGQGNTEAFFGQGTRLTVV.